Listed below are T cell receptor beta chains from one sample, sequenced in a study of shared T cell receptors in the human thymus. TCRdb's table, derived via immunoSEQ multiplex PCR, lists solely in-frame clones and lacks some. Of approximately 490,000 clones listed, approximately 80% were seen once; the top ten hold around 0.013%. This same sample was also part of a study on human thymus T cells.

Sequenced sample: thymocytes. The receptors here all came from a boy in the first two years of life with a congenital heart defect. Each CDR3 is given with its conserved first and last residue. Each record gives: D gene, V gene, J gene, clone size, CDR3 length, CDR3 DNA, CDR3 protein. The D gene is left open where the match is weak. Clone size, where shown, is once, few, many, or a class for clones that have expanded.

d_call: TRBD1
v_call: TRBV19
j_call: TRBJ1-2
clone_size: -
cdr3_length: 16
cdr3_nt: TGTGCCAGTACCACAACCAGGGACAGTGATAACTATGGCTACACCTTC
cdr3_aa: CASTTTRDSDNYGYTF

d_call: -
v_call: TRBV4-3
j_call: TRBJ2-7
clone_size: few
cdr3_length: 15
cdr3_nt: TGCGCCAGCAGCCCGGGGAGTGACCACTCCTACGAGCAGTACTTC
cdr3_aa: CASSPGSDHSYEQYF

d_call: -
v_call: TRBV7-2
j_call: TRBJ1-1
clone_size: few
cdr3_length: 14
cdr3_nt: TGTGCCAGCAGCTTAGTGGCGGGGCTGACTGAAGCTTTCTTT
cdr3_aa: CASSLVAGLTEAFF

d_call: TRBD2
v_call: TRBV18
j_call: TRBJ2-7
clone_size: -
cdr3_length: 17
cdr3_nt: TGTGCCAGCTCGCAGGGGACTAGCGGGATAAGAACCTACGAGCAGTACTTC
cdr3_aa: CASSQGTSGIRTYEQYF

d_call: -
v_call: TRBV4-3
j_call: TRBJ2-3
clone_size: -
cdr3_length: 15
cdr3_nt: TGCGCCAGCAGCCAAAAACTGGGGCCCCCAGATACGCAGTATTTT
cdr3_aa: CASSQKLGPPDTQYF

d_call: -
v_call: TRBV19
j_call: TRBJ1-5
clone_size: -
cdr3_length: 16
cdr3_nt: TGTGCCACCCGGGGAGGTTCCACCTATAGCAATCAGCCCCAGCATTTT
cdr3_aa: CATRGGSTYSNQPQHF

d_call: -
v_call: TRBV15
j_call: TRBJ1-4
clone_size: -
cdr3_length: 14
cdr3_nt: TGTGCCACCAGCAGAGATGGGACACCTGAAAAACTGTTTTTT
cdr3_aa: CATSRDGTPEKLFF

d_call: -
v_call: TRBV5-1
j_call: TRBJ2-7
clone_size: -
cdr3_length: 15
cdr3_nt: TGCGCCAGCAGCTTGGATTCTGGGGGCCGCTACGAGCAGTACTTC
cdr3_aa: CASSLDSGGRYEQYF

d_call: TRBD1
v_call: TRBV19
j_call: TRBJ2-1
clone_size: -
cdr3_length: 16
cdr3_nt: TGTGCCAGTAGTATAGATAGGGACAGGGCCTACAATGAGCAGTTCTTC
cdr3_aa: CASSIDRDRAYNEQFF

d_call: TRBD1
v_call: TRBV28
j_call: TRBJ2-7
clone_size: -
cdr3_length: 16
cdr3_nt: TGTGCCAGCAGTTTTGCCACAGGGGGCGTCCACTACGAGCAGTACTTC
cdr3_aa: CASSFATGGVHYEQYF

d_call: TRBD1
v_call: TRBV27
j_call: TRBJ2-7
clone_size: few
cdr3_length: 15
cdr3_nt: TGTGCCAGCAGTTTAGTAGGAGGACAGGGGTGCGAGCAGTACTTC
cdr3_aa: CASSLVGGQGCEQYF

d_call: TRBD2
v_call: TRBV5-1
j_call: TRBJ2-1
clone_size: -
cdr3_length: 17
cdr3_nt: TGCGCCAGCAGCCCCAGACTAGCGGGAGCCCCTCGCAATGAGCAGTTCTTC
cdr3_aa: CASSPRLAGAPRNEQFF

d_call: -
v_call: TRBV6-1
j_call: TRBJ2-5
clone_size: -
cdr3_length: 15
cdr3_nt: TGTGCCAGCAGTGAATCCGAGCGGTACCAAGAGACCCAGTACTTC
cdr3_aa: CASSESERYQETQYF

d_call: -
v_call: TRBV29-1
j_call: TRBJ2-6
clone_size: -
cdr3_length: 17
cdr3_nt: TGCAGCGTTTTAGGGGGAGAGGGGAGCTCTGGGGCCAACGTCCTGACTTTC
cdr3_aa: CSVLGGEGSSGANVLTF

d_call: -
v_call: TRBV10-2
j_call: TRBJ1-1
clone_size: -
cdr3_length: 12
cdr3_nt: TGCGCCAGTCGACAGGTGAACACTGAAGCTTTCTTT
cdr3_aa: CASRQVNTEAFF

d_call: -
v_call: TRBV15
j_call: TRBJ2-5
clone_size: -
cdr3_length: 16
cdr3_nt: TGTGCCACCAGCAGAGTCCGAACCAACCGGGGAGAGACCCAGTACTTC
cdr3_aa: CATSRVRTNRGETQYF

d_call: -
v_call: TRBV29-1
j_call: TRBJ2-6
clone_size: -
cdr3_length: 15
cdr3_nt: TGCAGCGTTGAACTGGGGCCGCCTGGGGCCAACGTCCTGACTTTC
cdr3_aa: CSVELGPPGANVLTF

d_call: -
v_call: TRBV15
j_call: TRBJ1-3
clone_size: -
cdr3_length: 18
cdr3_nt: TGTGCCACCAGCAGAGATTTTTCGATGAGAGTCTCTGGAAACACCATATATTTT
cdr3_aa: CATSRDFSMRVSGNTIYF

d_call: TRBD1
v_call: TRBV5-6
j_call: TRBJ2-7
clone_size: -
cdr3_length: 15
cdr3_nt: TGTGCCAGCAGCCATACCCGGGACAGGACCTACGAGCAGTACTTC
cdr3_aa: CASSHTRDRTYEQYF

d_call: -
v_call: TRBV14
j_call: TRBJ1-1
clone_size: once
cdr3_length: 12
cdr3_nt: TGTGCCAGCAGCCCCAACTGGTCTGAAGCTTTCTTT
cdr3_aa: CASSPNWSEAFF

d_call: -
v_call: TRBV6-1
j_call: TRBJ2-7
clone_size: -
cdr3_length: 13
cdr3_nt: TGTGCCAGCAGACAGGGCCATTCCTACGAGCAGTACTTC
cdr3_aa: CASRQGHSYEQYF

d_call: TRBD2
v_call: TRBV25-1
j_call: TRBJ2-1
clone_size: -
cdr3_length: 18
cdr3_nt: TGTGCCAGCAGTCCGACGGGACTAGCGGGCCGTTTCTACAATGAGCAGTTCTTC
cdr3_aa: CASSPTGLAGRFYNEQFF

d_call: -
v_call: TRBV6-5
j_call: TRBJ2-1
clone_size: -
cdr3_length: 14
cdr3_nt: TGTGCCAGCACTCGGAAAAAGGGGGACAATGAGCAGTTCTTC
cdr3_aa: CASTRKKGDNEQFF

d_call: -
v_call: TRBV28
j_call: TRBJ2-1
clone_size: -
cdr3_length: 15
cdr3_nt: TGTGCCAGCAGTAACACCGGGACTGGGAACAATGAGCAGTTCTTC
cdr3_aa: CASSNTGTGNNEQFF

d_call: -
v_call: TRBV28
j_call: TRBJ2-7
clone_size: -
cdr3_length: 13
cdr3_nt: TGTGCCAGCAGAGCAGGGAGGTTGCGGGAGCAGTACTTC
cdr3_aa: CASRAGRLREQYF

d_call: TRBD2
v_call: TRBV9
j_call: TRBJ2-1
clone_size: -
cdr3_length: 16
cdr3_nt: TGTGCCAGCAGCGCATTAGCGGGAGGAGGTAGGAATGAGCAGTTCTTC
cdr3_aa: CASSALAGGGRNEQFF

d_call: -
v_call: TRBV25-1
j_call: TRBJ1-1
clone_size: -
cdr3_length: 15
cdr3_nt: TGTGCCAGCAGTGAAGGCATCCATTCGAACACTGAAGCTTTCTTT
cdr3_aa: CASSEGIHSNTEAFF

d_call: TRBD1
v_call: TRBV14
j_call: TRBJ2-7
clone_size: once
cdr3_length: 16
cdr3_nt: TGTGCCAGCAGCCAAGTTCCGGACAGGGGGACCTACGAGCAGTACTTC
cdr3_aa: CASSQVPDRGTYEQYF

d_call: TRBD2
v_call: TRBV5-6
j_call: TRBJ2-1
clone_size: -
cdr3_length: 17
cdr3_nt: TGTGCCAGCAGCTTGGAGGGGCGGGAGAGGTCCTACAATGAGCAGTTCTTC
cdr3_aa: CASSLEGRERSYNEQFF

d_call: -
v_call: TRBV28
j_call: TRBJ2-7
clone_size: -
cdr3_length: 11
cdr3_nt: TGTGCCAGCAGTTCTAGGATACAACGGTACTTC
cdr3_aa: CASSSRIQRYF

d_call: TRBD2
v_call: TRBV4-3
j_call: TRBJ2-1
clone_size: -
cdr3_length: 17
cdr3_nt: TGCGCCAGCAGCCGATACACTAGCGGGGCCTCCTACAATGAGCAGTTCTTC
cdr3_aa: CASSRYTSGASYNEQFF

d_call: -
v_call: TRBV14
j_call: TRBJ2-5
clone_size: -
cdr3_length: 15
cdr3_nt: TGTGCCAGCAGCCAAGGCCGCCGAACGAGAGAGACCCAGTACTTC
cdr3_aa: CASSQGRRTRETQYF

d_call: -
v_call: TRBV5-1
j_call: TRBJ2-7
clone_size: -
cdr3_length: 11
cdr3_nt: TGCGCCATGCCAGCGGTTCGCGAGCAGTACTTC
cdr3_aa: CAMPAVREQYF

d_call: TRBD2
v_call: TRBV5-6
j_call: TRBJ2-1
clone_size: -
cdr3_length: 18
cdr3_nt: TGTGCCAGCAGCTTGATATCAGCGGGAGTAGTCCAAAAGGATGAGCAGTTCTTC
cdr3_aa: CASSLISAGVVQKDEQFF

d_call: TRBD2
v_call: TRBV30
j_call: TRBJ2-7
clone_size: few
cdr3_length: 18
cdr3_nt: TGTGCCTGGAGTATATATCGCGTCCAGCGGGATAATCACTACGAGCAGTACTTC
cdr3_aa: CAWSIYRVQRDNHYEQYF

d_call: TRBD2
v_call: TRBV11-3
j_call: TRBJ2-7
clone_size: -
cdr3_length: 15
cdr3_nt: TGTGCCAGCAGCTTAGGCCAAGCGGGGCGCTACGAGCAGTACTTC
cdr3_aa: CASSLGQAGRYEQYF

d_call: TRBD1
v_call: TRBV15
j_call: TRBJ1-4
clone_size: -
cdr3_length: 18
cdr3_nt: TGTGCCACCAGCAGAGATACCCCTGGGGACAGGGGTGGGGAAAAACTGTTTTTT
cdr3_aa: CATSRDTPGDRGGEKLFF

d_call: TRBD1
v_call: TRBV19
j_call: TRBJ1-5
clone_size: -
cdr3_length: 15
cdr3_nt: TGTGCCAGTAGTCCGGAGGGACAGGGCAATCAGCCCCAGCATTTT
cdr3_aa: CASSPEGQGNQPQHF

d_call: -
v_call: TRBV5-5
j_call: TRBJ2-7
clone_size: -
cdr3_length: 14
cdr3_nt: TGTGCCAGCAGCCCCACAGGGCCCCCCTACGAGCAGTACTTC
cdr3_aa: CASSPTGPPYEQYF

d_call: -
v_call: TRBV5-6
j_call: TRBJ2-3
clone_size: few
cdr3_length: 15
cdr3_nt: TGTGCCAGCAGCTTGGGGGTGGTAGCTGAAGATACGCAGTATTTT
cdr3_aa: CASSLGVVAEDTQYF

d_call: TRBD1
v_call: TRBV28
j_call: TRBJ2-7
clone_size: -
cdr3_length: 16
cdr3_nt: TGTGCCAGCAGTTACGTTCGCGGACAGGGCTCCAACGAGCAGTACTTC
cdr3_aa: CASSYVRGQGSNEQYF

d_call: -
v_call: TRBV20-1
j_call: TRBJ2-3
clone_size: -
cdr3_length: 10
cdr3_nt: TGCAGTGCTCGGGCAGATACGCAGTATTTT
cdr3_aa: CSARADTQYF

d_call: TRBD2
v_call: TRBV4-3
j_call: TRBJ2-7
clone_size: -
cdr3_length: 15
cdr3_nt: TGCGCCAGCAGCCGCCGGACTAGCGATATCTACGAGCAGTACTTC
cdr3_aa: CASSRRTSDIYEQYF

d_call: TRBD1
v_call: TRBV2
j_call: TRBJ1-5
clone_size: -
cdr3_length: 17
cdr3_nt: TGTGCCAGCAGCGGAACGCGGACAGGGGGTAGCAATCAGCCCCAGCATTTT
cdr3_aa: CASSGTRTGGSNQPQHF

d_call: TRBD1
v_call: TRBV6-5
j_call: TRBJ1-2
clone_size: few
cdr3_length: 14
cdr3_nt: TGTGCCAGCAGTTACGGTGGGACAGGCTATGGCTACACCTTC
cdr3_aa: CASSYGGTGYGYTF

d_call: -
v_call: TRBV9
j_call: TRBJ2-2
clone_size: -
cdr3_length: 14
cdr3_nt: TGTGCCAGCAGCGTAGTAATGAACACCGGGGAGCTGTTTTTT
cdr3_aa: CASSVVMNTGELFF

d_call: TRBD1
v_call: TRBV2
j_call: TRBJ1-4
clone_size: -
cdr3_length: 16
cdr3_nt: TGTGCCAGCATTTTCAGGGGGCCCGTCCCCCATGAAAAACTGTTTTTT
cdr3_aa: CASIFRGPVPHEKLFF

d_call: TRBD1
v_call: TRBV7-9
j_call: TRBJ2-7
clone_size: -
cdr3_length: 15
cdr3_nt: TGTGCCAGCAGCTTAGCGACAGGGGGGCTTTACGAGCAGTACTTC
cdr3_aa: CASSLATGGLYEQYF

d_call: TRBD1
v_call: TRBV6-1
j_call: TRBJ2-7
clone_size: -
cdr3_length: 16
cdr3_nt: TGTGCCAGCAGTGAAGAAGGAGACAGGGAATTCTACGAGCAGTACTTC
cdr3_aa: CASSEEGDREFYEQYF

d_call: -
v_call: TRBV7-2
j_call: TRBJ2-7
clone_size: -
cdr3_length: 14
cdr3_nt: TGTGCCAGCAGCTTAGCGGCTAGCTCCTACGAGCAGTACTTC
cdr3_aa: CASSLAASSYEQYF

d_call: TRBD1
v_call: TRBV4-3
j_call: TRBJ2-7
clone_size: -
cdr3_length: 14
cdr3_nt: TGCGCCAGCAGCCATGGACAGGGGACCTACGAGCAGTACTTC
cdr3_aa: CASSHGQGTYEQYF

d_call: -
v_call: TRBV28
j_call: TRBJ2-7
clone_size: -
cdr3_length: 14
cdr3_nt: TGTGCCAGCGTCACCGGGACAAATCCTCTAGTCGGGTACTTC
cdr3_aa: CASVTGTNPLVGYF

d_call: -
v_call: TRBV7-8
j_call: TRBJ1-1
clone_size: -
cdr3_length: 11
cdr3_nt: TGTGCCAGCAGCGCCGGCACTGAAGCTTTCTTT
cdr3_aa: CASSAGTEAFF

d_call: -
v_call: TRBV6-6
j_call: TRBJ1-4
clone_size: few
cdr3_length: 13
cdr3_nt: TGTGCCAGCATAATGGGGGGGAATGAAAAACTGTTTTTT
cdr3_aa: CASIMGGNEKLFF

d_call: TRBD1
v_call: TRBV6-5
j_call: TRBJ1-2
clone_size: -
cdr3_length: 14
cdr3_nt: TGTGCCAGCAGCTGGGACAGGTTTAACTATGGCTACACCTTC
cdr3_aa: CASSWDRFNYGYTF